Listed below are T cell receptor beta chains from one sample, sequenced in a study of blood T cell repertoires in COVID-19. The assay was immunoSEQ multiplex PCR, and TCRdb's table has in-frame clones only and misses some. The sample comprises about 42,000 clones, roughly 84% of which are singletons, and 10% to 15% rests with the top ten. Sequences were obtained from peripheral blood. The receptors were sampled from a human donor in a cohort sampled during active COVID-19. The CDR3 runs from the conserved cysteine through the conserved F or W. Each record gives: J gene, V gene, D gene, clone size, CDR3 protein, CDR3 DNA. D genes are given only for firm matches. Clone size, where shown, is once, few, many, or a class for clones that have expanded.

j_gene: TRBJ2-5
v_gene: TRBV6-2/TRBV6-3
d_gene: NA
abundance: NA
CDR3aa: CASSYREETQYF
CDR3nt: TGTGCCAGCAGTTACAGAGAAGAGACCCAGTACTTC

j_gene: TRBJ1-1
v_gene: TRBV6-5
d_gene: TRBD1
abundance: medium-sized
CDR3aa: CATLGQGRDTEAFF
CDR3nt: TGCGCCACCCTGGGACAGGGTAGGGACACTGAAGCTTTCTTT

j_gene: TRBJ2-1
v_gene: TRBV5-1
d_gene: TRBD2
abundance: NA
CDR3aa: CASTPAGLENYNEQFF
CDR3nt: TGCGCCAGCACCCCGGCTGGACTAGAGAACTACAATGAGCAGTTCTTC

j_gene: TRBJ2-1
v_gene: TRBV6-4
d_gene: TRBD1
abundance: NA
CDR3aa: CASSDGQGDPKEQFF
CDR3nt: TGTGCCAGCAGTGACGGACAGGGGGACCCTAAGGAGCAGTTCTTC

j_gene: TRBJ2-5
v_gene: TRBV5-1
d_gene: NA
abundance: NA
CDR3aa: CASSFGSIYQETQYF
CDR3nt: TGCGCCAGCAGCTTCGGTAGTATTTACCAAGAGACCCAGTACTTC

j_gene: TRBJ1-3
v_gene: TRBV10-3
d_gene: NA
abundance: NA
CDR3aa: CAISGPGGRGNTIYF
CDR3nt: TGTGCCATCAGTGGCCCCGGGGGGCGTGGAAACACCATATATTTT

j_gene: TRBJ1-4
v_gene: TRBV18
d_gene: NA
abundance: NA
CDR3aa: CASSPGAGSNEKLFF
CDR3nt: TGTGCCAGCTCACCAGGGGCCGGAAGTAATGAAAAACTGTTTTTT

j_gene: TRBJ2-7
v_gene: TRBV28
d_gene: TRBD1
abundance: NA
CDR3aa: CASSTTGTVYEQYF
CDR3nt: TGTGCCAGCAGCACGACCGGGACAGTATACGAGCAGTACTTC

j_gene: TRBJ2-3
v_gene: TRBV19
d_gene: NA
abundance: NA
CDR3aa: CASSIWPFTDTQYF
CDR3nt: TGTGCCAGTAGTATATGGCCTTTCACAGATACGCAGTATTTT

j_gene: TRBJ1-2
v_gene: TRBV7-3
d_gene: TRBD1
abundance: few
CDR3aa: CASSPLARGNGYTF
CDR3nt: TGTGCCAGCAGCCCCCTCGCCAGGGGGAATGGCTACACCTTC

j_gene: TRBJ2-7
v_gene: TRBV20-1
d_gene: NA
abundance: NA
CDR3aa: CSAPGDYEQYF
CDR3nt: TGCAGTGCTCCGGGGGACTACGAGCAGTACTTC

j_gene: TRBJ1-2
v_gene: TRBV2
d_gene: NA
abundance: NA
CDR3aa: CASSVSLLRGYNYGYTF
CDR3nt: TGTGCCAGCAGTGTTTCCCTGCTGCGAGGGTATAACTATGGCTACACCTTC

j_gene: TRBJ2-7
v_gene: TRBV2
d_gene: NA
abundance: NA
CDR3aa: CASSEQGYEQYF
CDR3nt: TGTGCCAGCAGTGAGCAGGGTTACGAGCAGTACTTC

j_gene: TRBJ2-1
v_gene: TRBV2
d_gene: TRBD2
abundance: NA
CDR3aa: CATHRLADPNEQFF
CDR3nt: TGTGCCACTCACCGACTAGCGGATCCCAATGAGCAGTTCTTC

j_gene: TRBJ2-7
v_gene: TRBV9
d_gene: TRBD2
abundance: NA
CDR3aa: CASSVGRGNTYEQYF
CDR3nt: TGTGCCAGCAGCGTAGGGCGGGGGAATACCTACGAGCAGTACTTC

j_gene: TRBJ1-5
v_gene: TRBV6-5
d_gene: TRBD1
abundance: NA
CDR3aa: CASSKQGIQPQHF
CDR3nt: TGTGCCAGCAGTAAACAGGGGATCCAGCCCCAGCATTTT

j_gene: TRBJ2-1
v_gene: TRBV9
d_gene: TRBD1
abundance: NA
CDR3aa: CASSPRQGGYNEQFF
CDR3nt: TGTGCCAGCAGCCCCAGACAGGGGGGCTACAATGAGCAGTTCTTC

j_gene: TRBJ1-4
v_gene: TRBV7-8
d_gene: TRBD1
abundance: NA
CDR3aa: CASSMRQGINEKLFF
CDR3nt: TGTGCCAGCAGCATGCGACAGGGCATTAATGAAAAACTGTTTTTT

j_gene: TRBJ2-6
v_gene: TRBV6-2/TRBV6-3
d_gene: NA
abundance: NA
CDR3aa: CASSVQGTGANVLTF
CDR3nt: TGTGCCAGCAGTGTACAGGGAACCGGGGCCAACGTCCTGACTTTC

j_gene: TRBJ2-5
v_gene: TRBV9
d_gene: NA
abundance: NA
CDR3aa: CASSVGTVQETQYF
CDR3nt: TGTGCCAGCAGCGTAGGGACTGTCCAAGAGACCCAGTACTTC

j_gene: TRBJ2-3
v_gene: TRBV27
d_gene: NA
abundance: once
CDR3aa: CASSGAGAITDTQYF
CDR3nt: TGTGCCAGCAGTGGCGCAGGGGCTATCACAGATACGCAGTATTTT

j_gene: TRBJ1-2
v_gene: TRBV30
d_gene: NA
abundance: NA
CDR3aa: CAWTGEGYGYTF
CDR3nt: TGTGCCTGGACAGGGGAGGGATATGGCTACACCTTC

j_gene: TRBJ2-3
v_gene: TRBV29-1
d_gene: NA
abundance: once
CDR3aa: CSVAETPGGTDTQYF
CDR3nt: TGCAGCGTTGCAGAGACCCCGGGTGGCACAGATACGCAGTATTTT

j_gene: TRBJ2-6
v_gene: TRBV28
d_gene: TRBD1
abundance: few
CDR3aa: CASSKQGWSGANVLTF
CDR3nt: TGTGCCAGCAGTAAACAGGGGTGGTCTGGGGCCAACGTCCTGACTTTC

j_gene: TRBJ2-3
v_gene: TRBV29-1
d_gene: TRBD2
abundance: NA
CDR3aa: CSVSRGTGGTDTQYF
CDR3nt: TGCAGCGTTTCTCGGGGAACGGGGGGAACAGATACGCAGTATTTT

j_gene: TRBJ2-3
v_gene: TRBV7-9
d_gene: NA
abundance: few
CDR3aa: CASIELVPTDTQYF
CDR3nt: TGTGCCAGCATAGAACTAGTTCCCACAGATACGCAGTATTTT

j_gene: TRBJ1-1
v_gene: TRBV6-6
d_gene: NA
abundance: NA
CDR3aa: CASSSEGRSEAFF
CDR3nt: TGTGCCAGCAGTTCCGAGGGTAGGTCTGAAGCTTTCTTT

j_gene: TRBJ2-5
v_gene: TRBV5-1
d_gene: NA
abundance: once
CDR3aa: CASSPNPSTGQETQYF
CDR3nt: TGCGCCAGCAGCCCGAACCCTTCGACAGGACAAGAGACCCAGTACTTC

j_gene: TRBJ2-2
v_gene: TRBV28
d_gene: NA
abundance: NA
CDR3aa: CASSLLVPRGELFF
CDR3nt: TGTGCCAGCAGTTTATTAGTCCCGCGGGGGGAGCTGTTTTTT

j_gene: TRBJ1-5
v_gene: TRBV6-5
d_gene: NA
abundance: NA
CDR3aa: CASSRQVSNQPQHF
CDR3nt: TGTGCCAGCAGTCGACAGGTTAGCAATCAGCCCCAGCATTTT

j_gene: TRBJ1-4
v_gene: TRBV18
d_gene: NA
abundance: NA
CDR3aa: CASSLGVDEKLFF
CDR3nt: TGTGCCAGCTCATTAGGGGTGGATGAAAAACTGTTTTTT

j_gene: TRBJ1-1
v_gene: TRBV28
d_gene: TRBD1
abundance: NA
CDR3aa: CATSQGENTAFF
CDR3nt: TGTGCCACCTCACAGGGGGAGAATACAGCTTTCTTT

j_gene: TRBJ1-6
v_gene: TRBV7-2
d_gene: NA
abundance: NA
CDR3aa: CASSYLGQSNSPLHF
CDR3nt: TGTGCCAGCAGCTACCTTGGACAGTCTAATTCACCCCTCCACTTT

j_gene: TRBJ1-6
v_gene: TRBV7-6
d_gene: TRBD1
abundance: NA
CDR3aa: CASSRTGFPYNSPLHF
CDR3nt: TGTGCCAGCAGCCGGACAGGGTTCCCCTATAATTCACCCCTCCACTTT

j_gene: TRBJ1-2
v_gene: TRBV9
d_gene: NA
abundance: NA
CDR3aa: CASSVGQVVGKGPSNYGYTF
CDR3nt: TGTGCCAGCAGCGTAGGACAGGTGGTAGGAAAGGGCCCGTCTAACTATGGCTACACCTTC

j_gene: TRBJ1-6
v_gene: TRBV10-3
d_gene: TRBD1
abundance: NA
CDR3aa: CAIRKTGDNSPLHF
CDR3nt: TGTGCCATCAGAAAGACAGGGGATAATTCACCCCTCCACTTT

j_gene: TRBJ1-3
v_gene: TRBV4-3
d_gene: NA
abundance: once
CDR3aa: CASSQGPGSGNTIYF
CDR3nt: TGCGCCAGCAGCCAAGGTCCGGGATCTGGAAACACCATATATTTT

j_gene: TRBJ1-2
v_gene: TRBV10-3
d_gene: NA
abundance: NA
CDR3aa: CAIPRDSYGYTF
CDR3nt: TGTGCCATCCCCCGAGACAGCTATGGCTACACCTTC

j_gene: TRBJ2-3
v_gene: TRBV28
d_gene: NA
abundance: few
CDR3aa: CASSRPGLYTDTQYF
CDR3nt: TGTGCCAGCAGTCGTCCGGGACTCTACACAGATACGCAGTATTTT

j_gene: TRBJ2-1
v_gene: TRBV7-3
d_gene: NA
abundance: NA
CDR3aa: CASSLTPDSEQFF
CDR3nt: TGTGCCAGCAGCTTAACCCCCGACAGTGAGCAGTTCTTC

j_gene: TRBJ1-2
v_gene: TRBV28
d_gene: TRBD1
abundance: NA
CDR3aa: CASTPGQGGGYTF
CDR3nt: TGTGCCAGCACCCCCGGACAGGGGGGTGGCTACACCTTC

j_gene: TRBJ2-5
v_gene: TRBV9
d_gene: NA
abundance: NA
CDR3aa: CASGRGAGETQYF
CDR3nt: TGTGCCAGCGGGAGGGGGGCCGGTGAGACCCAGTACTTC

j_gene: TRBJ1-2
v_gene: TRBV6-7
d_gene: NA
abundance: NA
CDR3aa: CASSYSGVPGYTF
CDR3nt: TGTGCCAGCAGTTACTCAGGGGTTCCTGGCTACACCTTC

j_gene: TRBJ2-3
v_gene: TRBV9
d_gene: NA
abundance: NA
CDR3aa: CASSPSAFDTQYF
CDR3nt: TGTGCCAGCAGCCCGAGTGCGTTTGATACGCAGTATTTT

j_gene: TRBJ2-7
v_gene: TRBV11-2
d_gene: NA
abundance: NA
CDR3aa: CASSLGTSYEQYF
CDR3nt: TGTGCCAGCAGCTTAGGGACATCCTACGAGCAGTACTTC

j_gene: TRBJ2-7
v_gene: TRBV28
d_gene: TRBD2
abundance: NA
CDR3aa: CASSTAGAGGDEQYF
CDR3nt: TGTGCCAGCAGCACTGCCGGAGCGGGGGGGGACGAGCAGTACTTC

j_gene: TRBJ2-7
v_gene: TRBV5-1
d_gene: NA
abundance: NA
CDR3aa: CASSLSGLISYEQYF
CDR3nt: TGCGCCAGCAGCTTGTCGGGACTGATCTCCTACGAGCAGTACTTC

j_gene: TRBJ2-2
v_gene: TRBV24-1
d_gene: TRBD1
abundance: NA
CDR3aa: CATSDSDRVARGELFF
CDR3nt: TGTGCCACCAGTGACTCGGACAGGGTTGCACGAGGGGAGCTGTTTTTT

j_gene: TRBJ1-5
v_gene: TRBV4-1
d_gene: NA
abundance: NA
CDR3aa: CASSHPREGRQPQHF
CDR3nt: TGCGCCAGCAGCCACCCTAGGGAGGGAAGGCAGCCCCAGCATTTT

j_gene: TRBJ2-2
v_gene: TRBV3-1/TRBV3-2
d_gene: NA
abundance: NA
CDR3aa: CASSPRNSIFELFF
CDR3nt: TGTGCCAGCAGCCCCCGAAACAGTATTTTTGAGCTGTTTTTT

j_gene: TRBJ2-4
v_gene: TRBV20-1
d_gene: NA
abundance: once
CDR3aa: CSARSGPIQYF
CDR3nt: TGCAGTGCCCGAAGCGGACCAATTCAGTACTTC

j_gene: TRBJ2-5
v_gene: TRBV7-6
d_gene: TRBD1
abundance: NA
CDR3aa: CASSSLLTGLRETQYF
CDR3nt: TGTGCCAGCAGCTCCCTATTGACAGGGCTCAGGGAGACCCAGTACTTC

j_gene: TRBJ2-7
v_gene: TRBV5-1
d_gene: TRBD1
abundance: NA
CDR3aa: CASSLSGTGAYEQYF
CDR3nt: TGCGCCAGCAGTCTTTCCGGGACAGGGGCCTACGAGCAGTACTTC

j_gene: TRBJ2-5
v_gene: TRBV7-3
d_gene: NA
abundance: once
CDR3aa: CASSLKAPSAGRETQYF
CDR3nt: TGTGCCAGCAGCTTAAAGGCGCCTAGCGCGGGGAGGGAGACCCAGTACTTC

j_gene: TRBJ2-1
v_gene: TRBV4-1
d_gene: TRBD2
abundance: NA
CDR3aa: CASSQQGTSDDEQFF
CDR3nt: TGCGCCAGCAGCCAACAAGGGACTAGCGACGATGAGCAGTTCTTC